The T cell receptor (beta chain) described here comes from a study of control samples from healthy donors and cancer patients. With 5 bases clipped from V and 8 bases from J, the junction kept 13 bases outside the gene matches. This CDR3 contains 16 residues. In germline, CDR1 is SGHTA, CDR2 FQGNSA. Data came from immunoSEQ multiplex PCR; TCRdb stores just in-frame clones and leaves some out. Of 75,000 to 80,000 clones listed, around 90% are singletons. The sequence came from a woman in her 50s with colorectal cancer. Sequenced: PBMCs. J is TRBJ2-4 and V is TRBV7-2; 9 bases map to TRBD2. CDR3: CASSRLRGGGADIQYF. In DNA, the CDR3 is TGTGCCAGCAGCCGCCTTAGAGGCGGGGGGGCGGACATTCAGTACTTC.